This T cell receptor beta chain stems from a study of T cell changes during pregnancy in multiple sclerosis. V lost 3 bases, J lost 5 bases, and 6 bases stayed unmatched. CDR3 size: 14 residues. Germline CDR1 reads SQVTM; CDR2 reads ANQGSEA. Only in-frame clones appear in the TCRdb table, and some are missing; sequencing was by immunoSEQ multiplex PCR. The data hold under 75,000 clones, with around 93% observed a single time. This chain connects TRBV29-1 to TRBJ2-7; TRBD1 matches 11 bases. The clonotype originates from a female donor with multiple sclerosis, enrolled in a pregnancy study. Sample: CD8+ T cells from peripheral blood mononuclear cells, taken in the second trimester of pregnancy. CDR3 coding DNA: TGCAGCGTTGAGGGGACAGGGGGTGTGGACGAGCAGTACTTC. This translates into CSVEGTGGVDEQYF.